The 30 T cell receptor beta chains reported below all come from one sample, sequenced in a study of T cell repertoires in cytomegalovirus infection. Each CDR3 protein gets one entry after TCRdb re-called the reads with MiXCR. The data show about 600,000 distinct CDR3 sequences, approximately 24% seen once. Sequencing was done on a sample of CD8+ T cells from PBMCs. The receptors originated from a human donor in good health (CMV status not recorded). Some clones in this sample may be carry-over from other donors' samples.

This clonotype was found many times. The V gene is TRBV12-3 or TRBV12-4, the J gene TRBJ1-2, with 7 nucleotides matching TRBD1. The V and J ends lost 5 bases and 14 bases, in that order; junction bases with no gene match: 8. The CDR3 covers 11 residues. The DNA for the CDR3 is TGTGCCAGCAGTCCCACAGGGGCCCCTACCTTC. Encoded protein: CASSPTGAPTF.

This clonotype has a handful of counts. This may come from a read error, since a much larger clone is one base off. The chain combines TRBV9 with TRBJ1-2; the D is unclear. Germline CDR1 and CDR2: SGDLS and YYNGEE. Trimming left V 0 bases short and J 4 bases short, with 1 base between. This CDR3 has 11 residues. In nucleotides, the CDR3 is TGTGCCAGCAGCGTAGGCTATGGCTACACCTTC. Its protein product is CASSVGYGYTF. The variable domain in full, with the rest retrieved from reference TRBV9 and TRBJ1-2, is DSGVTQTPKHLITATGQRVTLRCSPRSGDLSVYWYQQSLDQGLQFLIQYYNGEERAKGNILERFSAQQFPDLHSELNLSSLELGDSALYFCASSVGYGYTFGSGTRLTVV.

About this clonotype: This sequence may be a read error, since a much larger clone differs from it by one base. DNA of the CDR3: TGTGCCAGCAGTCTCACGGGGAATTCAACTAATGAAAAACTGTTTTTT. Protein product: CASSLTGNSTNEKLFF. The chain is built from TRBV6-5 and TRBJ1-4, with D uncertain. Trimming removed 5 bases from V and 0 bases from J, with 13 bases in between. Germline CDR1 is MNHEY and CDR2 is SVGAGI. This CDR3 comprises 16 residues.

The chain employs TRBV9 and TRBJ2-1, with D perhaps TRBD1 (5 bases). Germline values: CDR1 SGDLS, CDR2 YYNGEE. V lost 1 base, J lost 0 bases, and 11 bases lay in between. CDR3 length: 16 amino acids. The CDR3 DNA reads as TGTGCCAGCAGCGTACAGGGAAAGAGCTCCTACAATGAGCAGTTCTTC. Translation gives CASSVQGKSSYNEQFF. Looking up the rest from reference TRBV9 and TRBJ2-1 gives the full variable domain: DSGVTQTPKHLITATGQRVTLRCSPRSGDLSVYWYQQSLDQGLQFLIQYYNGEERAKGNILERFSAQQFPDLHSELNLSSLELGDSALYFCASSVQGKSSYNEQFFGPGTRLTVL.

This clonotype has more than one count but fewer than ten. The chain is built from TRBV29-1 and TRBJ1-2; D gene uncertain. Trimming shortened V by 4 bases and J by 5 bases, and 8 bases separated the two germline ends. The germline V gene encodes CDR1 SQVTM and CDR2 ANQGSEA. The CDR3 spans 11 residues. Written as DNA, the CDR3 is TGCAGCGTTGTGCACCCATATGGCTACACCTTC. Translation: CSVVHPYGYTF. Together with reference TRBV29-1 and TRBJ1-2, the CDR3 gives the full variable domain: SAVISQKPSRDICQRGTSLTIQCQVDSQVTMMFWYRQQPGQSLTLIATANQGSEATYESGFVIDKFPISRPNLTFSTLTVSNMSPEDSSIYLCSVVHPYGYTFGSGTRLTVV.

This clonotype was counted at least ten times. V and J are TRBV7-2 and TRBJ2-7; perhaps D is TRBD1 or TRBD2 (5 bases each). Germline CDR1 and CDR2: SGHTA and FQGNSA. V gave up 0 bases and J gave up 2 bases, with 11 bases separating them. CDR3 length: 15 residues. The CDR3 nucleotides read TGTGCCAGCAGCTTAGCACTCGGGGCCCCCTACGAGCAGTACTTC. This sequence encodes CASSLALGAPYEQYF.

This clonotype was observed many times. The CDR3 protein is CASSVGTQGGYEQYF. The CDR3 nucleotides read TGTGCCAGCAGCGTAGGGACGCAAGGGGGCTACGAGCAGTACTTC. The rearrangement joins TRBV7-2 to TRBJ2-7; maybe TRBD1 (6 bases). The CDR3 runs to 15 residues. Germline lookup yields CDR1 SGHTA and CDR2 FQGNSA. Trimming took 5 bases from V and 3 from J, leaving 17 bases between them.

Remarks on this clonotype: With a much larger clone just one base away, this may be a read error. The gene calls are TRBV28 and TRBJ2-2; 10 bases align to TRBD1. Per germline, CDR1 MDHEN and CDR2 SYDVKM. The CDR3 has 16 residues. This CDR3 reads CANSPKGQGPTGELFF. The CDR3 DNA is TGTGCCAACAGTCCGAAGGGACAGGGGCCCACCGGGGAGCTGTTTTTT.

This clonotype was detected only a few times. The CDR3 coding sequence is TGTGCCAGCAGTTCGCTAGCGGGTATGGAGACCCAGTACTTC. This gives the protein CASSSLAGMETQYF. This chain links TRBV6-2 or TRBV6-3 with TRBJ2-5; 8 nucleotides line up with TRBD2. The ends lost 4 bases at V and 5 bases at J; junction bases unmatched: 6. This CDR3 comprises 14 residues. CDR1 and CDR2 (germline): MNHEY, SVGEGT.

This clonotype was found many times. The J gene is TRBJ2-4, the V gene TRBV7-2; TRBD2 might be the D (7 bases). From germline, CDR1 is SGHTA and CDR2 FQGNSA. The CDR3 extends over 15 amino acids. V lost 0 bases, J lost 7 bases, and 13 bases lay in between. CDR3 in DNA: TGTGCCAGCAGCTTAGCGGCGGGGGCACGGAACATTCAGTACTTC. Translating it yields CASSLAAGARNIQYF.

This clonotype was detected ten times or more. This chain joins TRBV7-9 and TRBJ2-1; D is possibly TRBD2 (6 bases). V was cut by 4 bases and J by 2 bases, with 15 bases left in between. The CDR3 length is 16 residues. Germline V gene data show CDR1 as SEHNR and CDR2 as FQNEAQ (reference sequence). CDR3: CASSSPEGETYNEQFF. CDR3 DNA sequence: TGTGCCAGCAGCTCGCCGGAGGGAGAAACCTACAATGAGCAGTTCTTC.

The CDR3 region is CSVEWPTGGNTIYF. The CDR3 region has the DNA TGCAGCGTTGAATGGCCAACGGGGGGAAACACCATATATTTT. The chain has TRBV29-1 and TRBJ1-3; D is undetermined. This CDR3 is 14 amino acids long. V was trimmed by 2 bases and J by 4 bases, leaving 12 bases between them. CDR1 and CDR2 from the germline V gene are SQVTM and ANQGSEA.

The chain carries TRBV28 and TRBJ2-3; TRBD1 matches at 8 bases. The CDR3 sequence is 19 residues long. Looked up from germline, CDR1 is MDHEN and CDR2 is SYDVKM. V lost 6 bases to trimming and J lost 4 bases; unmatched junction nucleotides: 21. CDR3 in amino acids: CASSFPDLIRQGQADTQYF. As DNA, the CDR3 is TGTGCCAGCAGCTTCCCCGACCTCATAAGACAGGGGCAGGCAGATACGCAGTATTTT.

J is TRBJ2-3 and V is TRBV7-4; 12 bases match TRBD2. Germline assignment: CDR1 SGHVT and CDR2 SQSDAQ. This CDR3 is 16 amino acids long. After removal of 6 bases from V and 5 bases from J, the junction contained 9 bases not matched to a gene. The CDR3, as DNA: TGTGCCAGCAGGCCACCTAGCGGGGGGGCGTTAGATACGCAGTATTTT. Translated, it gives CASRPPSGGALDTQYF. Full variable domain (remainder filled in from reference TRBV7-4 and TRBJ2-3): GAGVSQSPRYKVAKRGRDVALRCDSISGHVTLYWYRQTLGQGSEVLTYSQSDAQRDKSGRPSGRFSAERPERSVSTLKIQRTEQGDSAVYLCASRPPSGGALDTQYFGPGTRLTVL.

A few counts support this clonotype. In DNA form, the CDR3 reads TGTGCCAGCAGCCAAGATTGGCAGAACAATGAGCAGTTCTTC. Its translation: CASSQDWQNNEQFF. The rearrangement uses TRBV14 and TRBJ2-1; D is unclear. Germline CDR1 is SGHDN and CDR2 is FVKESK. V lost 0 bases and J 5 bases, leaving 8 bases between the germline ends. This CDR3 contains 14 residues.

This clonotype was seen repeatedly, ten times or more. The gene calls are TRBV7-9 and TRBJ1-1; D not resolved. Germline V gene data show CDR1 as SEHNR and CDR2 as FQNEAQ (reference sequence). Trimming cost V 7 bases and J 2 bases, with 5 bases left between them. This CDR3 has 11 residues. CDR3 DNA sequence: TGTGCCAGCAACAGAAACACTGAAGCTTTCTTT. It yields the protein CASNRNTEAFF.

This clonotype has a handful of counts. The chain combines TRBV29-1 with TRBJ2-7; D not certain. CDR1 and CDR2 from the germline V gene are SQVTM and ANQGSEA. The CDR3 contains 12 residues. The CDR3 region is CSVAFSGYEQYF. In nucleotides, the CDR3 is TGCTCCGTGGCCTTCTCTGGTTACGAGCAGTACTTC.

The sample holds a few counts of this clonotype. J is TRBJ2-7 and V is TRBV7-8; D unresolved. The CDR3 consists of 15 residues. Trimming removed 5 bases at V and 1 base at J, with 15 bases between. The V gene's germline CDR1 is SGHVS and CDR2 FQNEAQ. The CDR3 sequence: CASSPSGGVSYEQYF. CDR3 nucleotide sequence: TGTGCCAGCAGCCCTTCGGGTGGAGTTTCCTACGAGCAGTACTTC.

The sample holds a few counts of this clonotype. V is TRBV14 and J is TRBJ2-3; D is ambiguous. V was shortened by 0 bases and J by 2 bases, with 6 bases between the two germline ends. Per the germline V gene, CDR1 is SGHDN and CDR2 is FVKESK. The length of the CDR3 is 14 residues. In DNA, the CDR3 is TGTGCCAGCAGCCAAGAGACAATCACAGATACGCAGTATTTT. Translated, it gives CASSQETITDTQYF.

Ten or more counts support this clonotype. The chain links TRBV7-9 to TRBJ2-3; 9 bases agree with TRBD1. V gave up 4 bases and J gave up 3 bases; unmatched junction bases: 11. Germline CDR1 is SEHNR and CDR2 is FQNEAQ (reference sequence). This CDR3 comprises 17 residues. CDR3 in DNA: TGTGCCAGCAGCTGGCCGACAGGGGGTGTTGCAACAGATACGCAGTATTTT. This encodes CASSWPTGGVATDTQYF. Complete variable domain (other parts from reference TRBV7-9 and TRBJ2-3): DTGVSQNPRHKITKRGQNVTFRCDPISEHNRLYWYRQTLGQGPEFLTYFQNEAQLEKSRLLSDRFSAERPKGSFSTLEIQRTEQGDSAMYLCASSWPTGGVATDTQYFGPGTRLTVL.

The sample holds many counts of this clonotype. This sequence joins TRBV6-2 or TRBV6-3 and TRBJ2-1; the match to TRBD1 covers 9 bases. Trimming at V came to 4 bases and at J to 2 bases, leaving 12 bases not matched to a gene. Germline V gives CDR1 MNHEY, CDR2 SVGEGT. This CDR3 is built from 18 residues. As DNA, the CDR3 is TGTGCCAGCAGTTCCTTAATGCCGGGACAGGGACCCTACAATGAGCAGTTCTTC. Amino acids: CASSSLMPGQGPYNEQFF.

CDR3 in amino acids: CAISAPTNYGYTF. CDR3 DNA sequence: TGTGCCATCAGTGCCCCCACTAACTATGGCTACACCTTC. This chain joins TRBV10-3 and TRBJ1-2; no clear D. Germline CDR1 ENHRY, CDR2 SYGVKD. Trimming cost V 4 bases and J 0 bases, with 6 bases left between them. The CDR3 contains 13 residues.

This clonotype was seen at least ten times. The chain has TRBV6-2 or TRBV6-3 and TRBJ2-7; 10 bases are a match to TRBD2. CDR3 length: 16 residues. Germline V lookup: CDR1 MNHEY, CDR2 SVGEGT. The V gene end was trimmed by 4 bases and the J gene end by 2 bases; junction bases not matched to a gene: 8. CDR3: CASSSYLAGETYEQYV. In DNA, the CDR3 is TGTGCCAGCAGTTCTTATCTAGCGGGGGAAACCTACGAGCAGTACGTC.

The CDR3: CASSLLTWGNNEQFF. Here the CDR3 DNA reads TGTGCCAGTAGTCTCCTTACCTGGGGCAACAATGAGCAGTTCTTC. This chain connects TRBV19 to TRBJ2-1, with D perhaps matching TRBD1 (5 bases). The ends were cut back, 5 bases at V and 5 bases at J, with 16 bases in the middle. The CDR3 is 15 amino acids. Germline V lookup: CDR1 LNHDA, CDR2 SQIVND (reference sequence).

This clonotype was seen many times. The V gene is TRBV7-6, the J gene TRBJ2-3; TRBD1 matches at 9 bases. The CDR3 is 19 amino acids. V was clipped by 5 bases and J by 1 base; unmatched bases: 16. CDR1 is SGHVS, CDR2 FNYEAQ, per germline. The DNA for the CDR3 is TGTGCCAGCAGCCTAATATCGGACAGGGGTACATTTGGCACAGATACGCAGTATTTT. Protein: CASSLISDRGTFGTDTQYF. Using reference TRBV7-6 and TRBJ2-3 for the parts outside the CDR3, the full variable domain is GAGVSQSPRYKVTKRGQDVALRCDPISGHVSLYWYRQALGQGPEFLTYFNYEAQQDKSGLPNDRFSAERPEGSISTLTIQRTEQRDSAMYRCASSLISDRGTFGTDTQYFGPGTRLTVL.

This clonotype was observed at least ten times. This chain uses TRBV7-2 with TRBJ1-5, with a possible D match to TRBD1 (6 bases). V dropped 6 bases and J dropped 5 bases, with 14 bases sitting between them. Looked up from germline, CDR1 is SGHTA and CDR2 is FQGNSA. CDR3 length: 14 amino acids. The CDR3 bases are TGTGCCAGCAGTTCCGGACAGCCCGATCAGCCCCAGCATTTT. Translating it yields CASSSGQPDQPQHF. Using reference TRBV7-2 and TRBJ1-5 for the parts outside the CDR3, the full variable domain is GAGVSQSPSNKVTEKGKDVELRCDPISGHTALYWYRQSLGQGLEFLIYFQGNSAPDKSGLPSDRFSAERTGGSVSTLTIQRTQQEDSAVYLCASSSGQPDQPQHFGDGTRLSIL.

This clonotype was detected a few times. The rearrangement links TRBV6-4 to TRBJ2-1; TRBD2 matches 10 bases. Looked up from germline, CDR1 is MRHNA and CDR2 is SNTAGT. V trimming: 3 bases; J trimming: 4 bases; junction bases outside the gene matches: 6. The CDR3 is 16 amino acids. The CDR3 coding sequence is TGTGCCAGCAGTGAGGCTAGCGGGGGACCTTACAATGAGCAGTTCTTC. It yields the protein CASSEASGGPYNEQFF.

This clonotype was seen only a few times. The rearrangement joins TRBV20-1 to TRBJ2-1; D is uncertain. The CDR3 runs to 14 residues. V lost 0 bases and J 5 bases, leaving 11 bases between the germline ends. CDR1 DFQATT and CDR2 SNEGSKA come from the germline V gene (reference sequence). CDR3 DNA: TGCAGTGCTAGAGATCCAAGCAGGAACAATGAGCAGTTCTTC. Translated, it gives CSARDPSRNNEQFF.

The genes are TRBV3-1 and TRBJ2-3, with 11 nucleotides matching TRBD2. J lost 9 bases, V lost 0 bases, and 2 bases had no gene match. Looked up from germline, CDR1 is LGHDT and CDR2 is YNNKEL (reference sequence). The CDR3 is 14 amino acids. CDR3 loop: CASSQELAGETQYF. The CDR3 nucleotides read TGTGCCAGCAGCCAAGAACTAGCGGGGGAGACGCAGTATTTT.

This clonotype was recorded once. The V gene is TRBV9, the J gene TRBJ2-1, with D tentatively TRBD1 (6 bases). Germline V gives CDR1 SGDLS, CDR2 YYNGEE. Trimming took off 4 bases at V and 4 bases at J, with 15 bases between the two ends. This CDR3 has 15 residues. The DNA of the CDR3 is TGTGCCAGCAGCCCTCGAAGGGGGATTTACAATGAGCAGTTCTTC. Translated: CASSPRRGIYNEQFF.